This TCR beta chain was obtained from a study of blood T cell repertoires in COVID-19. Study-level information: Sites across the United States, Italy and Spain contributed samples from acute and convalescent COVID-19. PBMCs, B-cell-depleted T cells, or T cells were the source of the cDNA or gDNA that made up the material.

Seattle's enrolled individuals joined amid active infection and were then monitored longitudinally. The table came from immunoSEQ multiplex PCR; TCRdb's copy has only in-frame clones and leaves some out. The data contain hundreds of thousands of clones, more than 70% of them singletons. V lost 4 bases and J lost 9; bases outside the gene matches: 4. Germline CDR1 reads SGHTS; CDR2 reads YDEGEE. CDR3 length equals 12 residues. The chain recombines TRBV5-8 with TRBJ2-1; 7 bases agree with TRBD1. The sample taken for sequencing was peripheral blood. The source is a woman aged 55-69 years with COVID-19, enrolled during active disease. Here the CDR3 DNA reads TGTGCCAGCAGCCATCCAGGGGGTGAGCAGTTCTTC. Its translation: CASSHPGGEQFF.